This T cell receptor (beta chain) was recorded in a study of blood T cell repertoires in COVID-19. Overall study context: Whether acute or convalescent, the COVID-19 samples came from the United States, Italy and Spain. Sources were T cells, B-cell-depleted T cells, or PBMCs; the material itself was cDNA or gDNA.

Original handling: Using reference gene primer amplification, nucleated cell counts were estimated. The data were produced by immunoSEQ multiplex PCR, yet TCRdb's version contains in-frame clones alone and is incomplete. V and J calls and clone size are as listed in that table; D and trimming were resolved from the DNA. This table holds about 220,000 clones, approximately 84% found once. The V and J ends lost 5 bases and 1 base, in that order; junction bases with no gene match: 5. The germline gives CDR1 KGHSH, CDR2 LQKENI. This CDR3 is 15 amino acids long. The origin of this receptor is a woman in her twenties or thirties who had recovered from COVID-19. Sequences were obtained from peripheral blood. V gene TRBV18 combines with J gene TRBJ2-5; TRBD2 matches 9 bases. The CDR3 DNA reads TGTGCCAGCTCAGGAGGGACTAGCTCCCAAGAGACCCAGTACTTC. It codes for CASSGGTSSQETQYF.